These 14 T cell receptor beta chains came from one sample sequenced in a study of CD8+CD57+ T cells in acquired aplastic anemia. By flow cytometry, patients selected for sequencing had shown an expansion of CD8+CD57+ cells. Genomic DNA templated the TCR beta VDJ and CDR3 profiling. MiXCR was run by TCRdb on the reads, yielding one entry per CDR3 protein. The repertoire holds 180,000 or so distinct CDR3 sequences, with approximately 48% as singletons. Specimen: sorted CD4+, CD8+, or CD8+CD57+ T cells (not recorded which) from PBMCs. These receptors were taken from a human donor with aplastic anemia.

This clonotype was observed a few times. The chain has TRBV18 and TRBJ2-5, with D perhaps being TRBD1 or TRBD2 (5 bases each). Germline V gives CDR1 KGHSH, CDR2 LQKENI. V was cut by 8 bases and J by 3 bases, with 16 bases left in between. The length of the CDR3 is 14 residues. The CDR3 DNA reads TGTGCCAGCCACCGGGGACCGCTGAAAGAGACCCAGTACTTC. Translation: CASHRGPLKETQYF.

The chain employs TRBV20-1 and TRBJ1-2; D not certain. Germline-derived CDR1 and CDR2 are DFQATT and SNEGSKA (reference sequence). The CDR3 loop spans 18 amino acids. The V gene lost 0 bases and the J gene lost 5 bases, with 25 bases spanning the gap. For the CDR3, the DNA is TGCAGTGCTAGAGATTCCGCGCCTCGTGAGGTAGTGGGATATGGCTACACCTTC. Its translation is CSARDSAPREVVGYGYTF.

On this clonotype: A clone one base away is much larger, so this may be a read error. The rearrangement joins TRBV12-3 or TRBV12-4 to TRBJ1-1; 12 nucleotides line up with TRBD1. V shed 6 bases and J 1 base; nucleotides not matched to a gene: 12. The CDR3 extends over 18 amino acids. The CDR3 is CASSLSRDRGQENTEAFF. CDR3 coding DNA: TGTGCCAGCAGCCTCTCCCGGGACAGGGGGCAAGAGAACACTGAAGCTTTCTTT.

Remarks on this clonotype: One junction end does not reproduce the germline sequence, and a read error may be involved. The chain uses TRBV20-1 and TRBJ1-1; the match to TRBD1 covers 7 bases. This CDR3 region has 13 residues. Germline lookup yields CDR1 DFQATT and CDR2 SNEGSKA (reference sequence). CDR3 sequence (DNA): TGCAGTGCTAGGGTGACAGGGAACACTGAAGCTCTCTTT. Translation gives CSARVTGNTEALF.

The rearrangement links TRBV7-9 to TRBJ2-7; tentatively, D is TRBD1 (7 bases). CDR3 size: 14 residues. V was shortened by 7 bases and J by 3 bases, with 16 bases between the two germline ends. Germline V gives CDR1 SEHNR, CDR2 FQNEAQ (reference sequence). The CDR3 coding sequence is TGTGCCAGCACCAGGGGGGCAGGTTTCTACGAGCAGTACTTC. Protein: CASTRGAGFYEQYF. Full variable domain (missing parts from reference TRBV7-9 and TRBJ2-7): DTGVSQNPRHKITKRGQNVTFRCDPISEHNRLYWYRQTLGQGPEFLTYFQNEAQLEKSRLLSDRFSAERPKGSFSTLEIQRTEQGDSAMYLCASTRGAGFYEQYFGPGTRLTVT.

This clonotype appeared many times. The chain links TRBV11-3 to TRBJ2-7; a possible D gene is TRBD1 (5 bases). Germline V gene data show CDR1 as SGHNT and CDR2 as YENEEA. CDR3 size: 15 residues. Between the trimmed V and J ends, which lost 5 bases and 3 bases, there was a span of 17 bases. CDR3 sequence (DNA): TGTGCCAGCAGCCATTTAAAGGGGATAAACTACGAGCAGTACTTC. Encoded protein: CASSHLKGINYEQYF.

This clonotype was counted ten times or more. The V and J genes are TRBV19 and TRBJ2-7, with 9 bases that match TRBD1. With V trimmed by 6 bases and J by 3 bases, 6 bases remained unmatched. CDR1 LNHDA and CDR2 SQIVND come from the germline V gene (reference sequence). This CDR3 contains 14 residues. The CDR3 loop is CASRTGTGIYEQYF. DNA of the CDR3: TGTGCCAGTAGAACCGGGACAGGGATCTACGAGCAGTACTTC.

As DNA, the CDR3 is TGCAGCGTTGAATGGCGGGGGGCTTACAATGAGCAGTTCTTC. It specifies CSVEWRGAYNEQFF. This sequence joins TRBV29-1 and TRBJ2-1; 8 nucleotides align to TRBD2. CDR1 is SQVTM and CDR2 is ANQGSEA in the germline V gene. V was pared by 2 bases and J by 4 bases, with 4 bases of the junction left unmatched. The CDR3 is 14 residues long.

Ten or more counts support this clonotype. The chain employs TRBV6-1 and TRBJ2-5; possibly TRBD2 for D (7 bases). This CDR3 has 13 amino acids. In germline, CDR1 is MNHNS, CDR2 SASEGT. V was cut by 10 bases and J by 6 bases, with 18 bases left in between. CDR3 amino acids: CATERGAEKTQYF. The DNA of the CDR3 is TGTGCCACAGAACGGGGGGCGGAAAAGACCCAGTACTTC.

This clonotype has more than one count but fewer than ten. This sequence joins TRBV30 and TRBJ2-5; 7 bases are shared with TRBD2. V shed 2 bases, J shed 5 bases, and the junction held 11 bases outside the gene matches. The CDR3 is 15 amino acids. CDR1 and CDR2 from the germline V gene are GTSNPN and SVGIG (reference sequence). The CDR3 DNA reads TGTGCCTGGAGTCGGGGCGGGAGTGTGTCGGAGACCCAGTACTTC. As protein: CAWSRGGSVSETQYF.

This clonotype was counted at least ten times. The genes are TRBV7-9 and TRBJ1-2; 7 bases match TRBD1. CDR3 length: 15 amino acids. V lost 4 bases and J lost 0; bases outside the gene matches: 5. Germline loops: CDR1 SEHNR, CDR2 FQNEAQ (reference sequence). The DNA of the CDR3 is TGTGCCAGCAGCTCCTATCAGGGGGCTAACTATGGCTACACCTTC. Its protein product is CASSSYQGANYGYTF.

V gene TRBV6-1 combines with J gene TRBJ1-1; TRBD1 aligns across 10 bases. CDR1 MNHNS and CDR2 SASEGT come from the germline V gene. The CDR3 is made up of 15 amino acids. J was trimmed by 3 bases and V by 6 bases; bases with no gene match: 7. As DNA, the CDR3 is TGTGCCAGCAGGGGCGGGACAGGGGTCCACACTGAAGCTTTCTTT. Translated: CASRGGTGVHTEAFF.

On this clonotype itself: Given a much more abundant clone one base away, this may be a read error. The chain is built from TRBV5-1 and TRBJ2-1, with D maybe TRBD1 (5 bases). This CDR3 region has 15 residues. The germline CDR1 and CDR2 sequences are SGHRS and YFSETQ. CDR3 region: CASSPGGAQYSEQFF. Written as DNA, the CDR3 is TGCGCCAGCAGCCCGGGTGGGGCACAGTACAGTGAGCAGTTCTTC.

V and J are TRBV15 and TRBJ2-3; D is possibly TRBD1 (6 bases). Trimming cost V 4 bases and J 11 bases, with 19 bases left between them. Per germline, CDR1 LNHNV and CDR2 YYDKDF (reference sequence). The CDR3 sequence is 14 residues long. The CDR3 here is CATSIYRVGQMQYF. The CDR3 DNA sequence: TGTGCCACCAGCATCTACAGGGTGGGACAAATGCAGTATTTT.